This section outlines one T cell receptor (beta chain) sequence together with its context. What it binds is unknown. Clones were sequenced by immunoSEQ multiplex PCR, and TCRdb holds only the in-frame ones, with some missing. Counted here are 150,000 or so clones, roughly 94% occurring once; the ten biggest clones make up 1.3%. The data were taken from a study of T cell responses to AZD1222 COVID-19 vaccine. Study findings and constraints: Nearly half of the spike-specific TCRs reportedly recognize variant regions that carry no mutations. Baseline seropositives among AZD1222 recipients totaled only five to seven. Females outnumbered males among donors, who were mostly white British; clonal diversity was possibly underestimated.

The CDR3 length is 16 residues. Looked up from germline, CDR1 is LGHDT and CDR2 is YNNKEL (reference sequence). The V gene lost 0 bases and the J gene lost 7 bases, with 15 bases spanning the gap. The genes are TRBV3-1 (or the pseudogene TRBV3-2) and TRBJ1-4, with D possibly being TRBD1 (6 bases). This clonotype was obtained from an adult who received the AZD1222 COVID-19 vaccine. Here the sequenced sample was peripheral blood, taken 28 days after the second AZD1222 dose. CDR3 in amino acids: CASSQDAWGAGEKLFF. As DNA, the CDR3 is TGTGCCAGCAGCCAAGACGCATGGGGGGCAGGTGAAAAACTGTTTTTT.